This is a list of T cell receptor beta chains from one sample in a study of blood T cell repertoires in COVID-19. Measured with immunoSEQ multiplex PCR; TCRdb has only the in-frame clones, and not every one. The repertoire holds fewer than 180,000 clones, with 84% as singletons. The sample taken for sequencing was peripheral blood. The receptors derive from a man aged 70-80 years with acute or convalescent COVID-19. The CDR3 runs from the conserved cysteine through the conserved F or W. D genes are given only for firm matches. Where a row states a size, it is once, few, many or the class of an expanded clone; other rows omit it.

D	size	J	V	CDR3	DNA
TRBD1	NA	TRBJ1-4	TRBV5-8	CASSGPGQGNEKLFF	TGTGCCAGCAGCGGCCCGGGACAGGGTAATGAAAAACTGTTTTTT
TRBD1	NA	TRBJ1-5	TRBV6-2/TRBV6-3	CASSSRTGVNQPQHF	TGTGCCAGCAGTTCCAGGACAGGTGTGAATCAGCCCCAGCATTTT
TRBD2	once	TRBJ2-7	TRBV7-9	CASSLVPLAGMYEQYF	TGTGCCAGCAGCTTAGTACCACTAGCGGGAATGTACGAGCAGTACTTC
NA	NA	TRBJ2-1	TRBV5-1	CASSAGLISDNEQFF	TGCGCCAGCAGCGCCGGACTAATCTCGGACAATGAGCAGTTCTTC
TRBD2	NA	TRBJ2-1	TRBV3-1/TRBV3-2	CASSVYSGGAHNEQFF	TGTGCCAGCAGCGTATATAGCGGGGGGGCCCACAATGAGCAGTTCTTC
TRBD1	NA	TRBJ2-3	TRBV5-1	CASSLGSLRGTDTQYF	TGCGCCAGCAGCCTTGGGTCCCTCAGGGGGACAGATACGCAGTATTTT
NA	NA	TRBJ1-5	TRBV3-1/TRBV3-2	CASSPTGDNQPQHF	TGTGCCAGCAGCCCAACAGGTGACAATCAGCCCCAGCATTTT
TRBD1	NA	TRBJ2-7	TRBV3-1/TRBV3-2	CASSQGRTGGARYEQYF	TGTGCCAGCAGCCAGGGACGTACAGGGGGAGCGCGCTACGAGCAGTACTTC
NA	NA	TRBJ2-7	TRBV18	CASSPRGSPVEQYF	TGTGCCAGCTCACCCCGCGGCAGTCCTGTCGAGCAGTACTTC
TRBD1	NA	TRBJ1-2	TRBV5-3	CARSPHQRDRGTQEGKVDYGYTF	TGTGCCAGAAGCCCTCATCAGCGGGACAGGGGGACCCAGGAGGGGAAGGTCGACTATGGCTACACCTTC
NA	NA	TRBJ2-1	TRBV6-2/TRBV6-3	CASSSGVGNEQFF	TGTGCCAGCAGCTCGGGAGTGGGCAATGAGCAGTTCTTC
NA	NA	TRBJ1-6	TRBV6-6	CASSPPPGNSPLHF	TGTGCCAGCAGCCCACCTCCCGGGAATTCACCCCTCCACTTT
TRBD2	NA	TRBJ2-7	TRBV15	CATSRTRGGPLGEQYF	TGTGCCACCAGCAGGACTCGGGGGGGACCTCTAGGGGAGCAGTACTTC
NA	NA	TRBJ1-2	TRBV6-6	CASSYVTGIQGYTF	TGTGCCAGCAGTTATGTAACAGGGATTCAGGGCTACACCTTC
TRBD1	NA	TRBJ1-2	TRBV2	CASRQGQGLAYGYTF	TGTGCCAGCAGGCAGGGACAGGGGTTGGCCTATGGCTACACCTTC
NA	NA	TRBJ2-1	TRBV28	CASTGVMGTGGPNEQFF	TGTGCCAGCACGGGTGTGATGGGGACTGGCGGACCTAATGAGCAGTTCTTC
NA	once	TRBJ1-4	TRBV30	CAWEKGVGDEKLFF	TGTGCCTGGGAAAAGGGGGTCGGAGATGAAAAACTGTTTTTT
TRBD2	NA	TRBJ2-7	TRBV5-4	CASSPGSSGSNEQYF	TGTGCCAGCAGCCCCGGGAGTAGCGGGAGTAACGAGCAGTACTTC
NA	NA	TRBJ1-1	TRBV28	CASRSDTYPKRAFF	TGTGCCAGCAGATCCGACACCTACCCAAAAAGAGCTTTCTTT
NA	NA	TRBJ1-1	TRBV6-2/TRBV6-3	CASSYSEANRYTEAFF	TGTGCCAGCAGTTACTCCGAAGCCAACAGATACACTGAAGCTTTCTTT
TRBD2	NA	TRBJ2-1	TRBV24-1	CATSDPRASGRLSYNEQFF	TGTGCCACCAGTGATCCGAGGGCTAGCGGGAGACTCTCCTACAATGAGCAGTTCTTC
TRBD1	NA	TRBJ1-4	TRBV2	CASRTLAGGRELNEKLFF	TGTGCCAGCAGGACTTTGGCAGGGGGAAGGGAACTAAATGAAAAACTGTTTTTT
NA	NA	TRBJ1-5	TRBV19	CASSLMGGDNQPQHF	TGTGCCAGTAGTTTGATGGGGGGAGACAATCAGCCCCAGCATTTT
NA	NA	TRBJ2-7	TRBV6-1	CASSEREGFYEQYF	TGTGCCAGCAGTGAGCGGGAAGGATTCTACGAGCAGTACTTC
TRBD1	NA	TRBJ1-1	TRBV5-6	CASSLGTGTGVNWWAFF	TGTGCCAGCAGCTTGGGTACCGGGACAGGGGTAAATTGGTGGGCTTTCTTT
NA	NA	TRBJ2-3	TRBV3-1/TRBV3-2	CASSPRTSTDTQYF	TGTGCCAGCAGCCCAAGGACTAGCACAGATACGCAGTATTTT
TRBD2	NA	TRBJ2-1	TRBV18	CASSPPQKGLAGGLVYNEQFF	TGTGCCAGCTCACCACCTCAGAAAGGACTAGCGGGGGGTCTAGTCTACAATGAGCAGTTCTTC
NA	NA	TRBJ2-7	TRBV24-1	CATSEGHEQYF	TGTGCCACCAGTGAGGGGCACGAGCAGTACTTC
NA	NA	TRBJ2-1	TRBV21-1	CASKSRSIAGVKGYNEQFF	TGTGCCAGCAAGTCCAGGTCGATAGCGGGAGTGAAGGGGTACAATGAGCAGTTCTTC
NA	NA	TRBJ1-6	TRBV18	CASSPPHQGSNSPLHF	TGTGCCAGCTCACCACCGCATCAGGGAAGTAATTCACCCCTCCACTTT
NA	NA	TRBJ2-5	TRBV19	CASTGLEGQETQYF	TGTGCCAGTACCGGACTCGAAGGCCAAGAGACCCAGTACTTC
NA	NA	TRBJ1-1	TRBV3-1/TRBV3-2	CASSQGVGEAYTEAFF	TGTGCCAGCAGCCAAGGGGTGGGGGAGGCTTACACTGAAGCTTTCTTT
TRBD1	NA	TRBJ2-7	TRBV28	CASTTGGLSYEQYF	TGTGCCAGCACAACAGGGGGCCTTTCCTACGAGCAGTACTTC
NA	few	TRBJ2-1	TRBV9	CASSVGSQTAEQFF	TGTGCCAGCAGCGTAGGATCGCAGACAGCCGAGCAGTTCTTC
TRBD1	many	TRBJ1-6	TRBV6-5	CASMTGQNNSPLHF	TGTGCCAGCATGACGGGACAGAATAATTCACCCCTCCACTTT
NA	NA	TRBJ2-7	TRBV6-1	CASSELGLLGEQYF	TGTGCCAGCAGTGAATTGGGGCTCCTTGGCGAGCAGTACTTC
TRBD1	NA	TRBJ2-6	TRBV18	CASSHGQGASGANVLTF	TGTGCCAGCTCACATGGACAGGGGGCGTCCGGGGCCAACGTCCTGACTTTC
TRBD1	NA	TRBJ1-2	TRBV3-1/TRBV3-2	CASSQNRGRGGYTF	TGTGCCAGCAGCCAGAACAGGGGGCGCGGTGGCTACACCTTC
NA	NA	TRBJ2-3	TRBV29-1	CSVERYRALATSTDTQYF	TGCAGCGTTGAGCGGTACAGGGCCCTCGCTACTAGCACAGATACGCAGTATTTT
TRBD2	NA	TRBJ2-1	TRBV7-2	CASSLAISGGSLPLF	TGTGCCAGCAGCTTAGCTATAAGCGGGGGTTCCCTACCGCTCTTC
TRBD2	NA	TRBJ2-2	TRBV4-1	CASSQVLAGVNTGELFF	TGCGCCAGCAGCCAAGTACTAGCGGGCGTTAACACCGGGGAGCTGTTTTTT
NA	NA	TRBJ2-5	TRBV2	CASSGARKETQYF	TGTGCCAGCAGTGGGGCCCGTAAAGAGACCCAGTACTTC
NA	NA	TRBJ2-2	TRBV29-1	CSVDRGNTGELFF	TGCAGCGTTGACAGGGGGAACACCGGGGAGCTGTTTTTT
TRBD2	NA	TRBJ2-5	TRBV19	CASSQTGGLAAETQYF	TGTGCCAGTAGCCAGACAGGTGGACTAGCAGCAGAGACCCAGTACTTC
NA	NA	TRBJ1-2	TRBV7-8	CASSLVGGEANYGYTF	TGTGCCAGCAGCTTAGTTGGGGGGGAGGCTAACTATGGCTACACCTTC
TRBD1	NA	TRBJ1-6	TRBV2	CASRVTGGRSPLHF	TGTGCCAGCAGGGTAACAGGGGGACGGTCACCCCTCCACTTT
NA	NA	TRBJ1-5	TRBV28	CASSLLGRGARGQPQHF	TGTGCCAGCAGTTTATTAGGTCGGGGGGCGCGAGGACAGCCCCAGCATTTT
NA	NA	TRBJ1-1	TRBV6-6	CASSSPQENTEAFF	TGTGCCAGCAGTTCCCCACAGGAGAACACTGAAGCTTTCTTT
TRBD1	NA	TRBJ2-7	TRBV18	CASSPPGQGGYEQYF	TGTGCCAGCTCACCACCGGGACAGGGGGGCTACGAGCAGTACTTC
NA	NA	TRBJ1-4	TRBV2	CASSVSGWGEKLFF	TGTGCCAGCAGTGTTTCGGGGTGGGGTGAAAAACTGTTTTTT
TRBD1	few	TRBJ1-2	TRBV5-6	CASTRDRADGYTF	TGTGCCAGCACCAGGGACAGGGCGGATGGCTACACCTTC
NA	few	TRBJ2-7	TRBV13	CASSSRRSYEQYF	TGTGCCAGCAGCTCTAGGAGATCCTACGAGCAGTACTTC